These 18 T cell receptor beta chains were all obtained from the same sample, sequenced in a study of technical replicates of blood from a handful of donors. Assay: immunoSEQ multiplex PCR; the TCRdb copy retains only in-frame clones and omits some. The data show 75,000 to 95,000 clones, 75% to 90% seen once. The sequenced material came from T cells isolated from PBMCs. These receptors all come from a human donor in good health.

This chain links TRBV30 with TRBJ1-1, with TRBD1 identical over 7 bases. V trimming: 5 bases; J trimming: 0 bases; junction bases outside the gene matches: 15. Germline assignment: CDR1 GTSNPN and CDR2 SVGIG (reference sequence). The CDR3 runs 17 residues. Written as DNA, the CDR3 is TGTGCCTGGCAGATCTTCGGAGGGGGCTTAGTGAACACTGAAGCTTTCTTT. Residues: CAWQIFGGGLVNTEAFF.

V gene TRBV4-1 combines with J gene TRBJ1-5; unclear D gene. The CDR3 has 13 residues. Trimming left V 0 bases short and J 7 bases short, with 7 bases between. In germline, CDR1 is MGHRA, CDR2 YSYEKL. CDR3 DNA: TGCGCCAGCAGCCAAGATGACATCCAGCCCCAGCATTTT. It translates to CASSQDDIQPQHF.

The genes are TRBV5-6 and TRBJ1-5; 11 bases agree with TRBD1. Per germline, CDR1 SGHDT and CDR2 YYEEEE. The CDR3 loop spans 14 amino acids. The ends lost 4 bases at V and 9 bases at J; junction bases unmatched: 6. The DNA for the CDR3 is TGTGCCAGCAGCCCGGACAGGGGGCTAGGGCCCCAGCATTTT. Translation: CASSPDRGLGPQHF.

The rearrangement uses TRBV27 and TRBJ2-7, with 7 bases lining up with TRBD1. The trim removed 4 bases at V and 3 bases at J, leaving 12 bases unmatched. Germline CDR1 is MNHEY and CDR2 is SMNVEV (reference sequence). The CDR3 spans 16 residues. CDR3 bases: TGTGCCAGCAGTTACCGACAGGGCAGTCAAGTCTACGAGCAGTACTTC. It translates to CASSYRQGSQVYEQYF.

The chain's CDR3 is CASSLSGTPSYEQYF. The CDR3 DNA follows: TGTGCCAGCAGTTTATCCGGGACTCCCTCCTACGAGCAGTACTTC. The chain couples TRBV27 to TRBJ2-7; possibly TRBD2 for D (6 bases). The CDR3 has 15 residues. The germline gives CDR1 MNHEY, CDR2 SMNVEV (reference sequence). Trimming cost V 0 bases and J 0 bases, with 9 bases left between them.

V is TRBV6-5 and J is TRBJ2-2; TRBD1 matches 11 bases. In germline, CDR1 is MNHEY, CDR2 SVGAGI. The CDR3 loop spans 15 amino acids. V lost 6 bases to trimming and J lost 4 bases; unmatched junction nucleotides: 4. DNA for the CDR3: TGTGCCAGCAGCTTGGACAGGGGGCTCACCGGGGAGCTGTTTTTT. Its translation: CASSLDRGLTGELFF.

The V gene is TRBV7-6, the J gene TRBJ1-4; tentatively, D is TRBD1 (5 bases). The CDR3 is 16 amino acids. Germline CDR1 is SGHVS and CDR2 is FNYEAQ. V was clipped by 3 bases and J by 2 bases, with 13 bases between them. CDR3 DNA: TGTGCCAGCAGCTTGGGCGTGACAGACACTAATGAAAAACTGTTTTTT. Protein: CASSLGVTDTNEKLFF.

The gene calls are TRBV4-1 and TRBJ2-1; D is ambiguous. The CDR3 has 17 amino acids. Germline lookup yields CDR1 MGHRA and CDR2 YSYEKL. Trimming took off 0 bases at V and 1 base at J, with 13 bases between the two ends. CDR3 bases: TGCGCCAGCAGCCAAGAAAGCGCGGTTCCTTCCTACAATGAGCAGTTCTTC. It codes for CASSQESAVPSYNEQFF.

This chain uses TRBV27 with TRBJ1-2; a weak D match, TRBD1 (5 bases). V was cut by 3 bases and J by 6 bases, with 17 bases left in between. Germline V CDR1 and CDR2: MNHEY, SMNVEV (reference sequence). The CDR3 runs 15 residues. DNA for the CDR3: TGTGCCAGCAGTTTCGGCACAGGAGAAAAGGATGGCTACACCTTC. It yields the protein CASSFGTGEKDGYTF.

V usage is TRBV27 and J usage is TRBJ2-7; possible D gene TRBD1, 6 bases. The CDR3 has 13 amino acids. The germline V gene encodes CDR1 MNHEY and CDR2 SMNVEV (reference sequence). Trimming stripped 2 bases from V and 3 bases from J, with 8 bases between. For the CDR3, the DNA is TGTGCCAGCAGTTTAGCAGGGGACTACGAGCAGTACTTC. Translating gives CASSLAGDYEQYF.

V usage is TRBV7-2 and J usage is TRBJ2-3; 9 nucleotides agree with TRBD2. The CDR3 contains 17 residues. Per germline, CDR1 SGHTA and CDR2 FQGNSA. The V gene end was trimmed by 4 bases and the J gene end by 4 bases; junction bases not matched to a gene: 12. In nucleotides, the CDR3 is TGTGCCAGCAGCTCCCGGCTAGCGGGAAAAACCTCAGATACGCAGTATTTT. It specifies CASSSRLAGKTSDTQYF.

The count of this clone is one. The chain has TRBV27 and TRBJ2-7, with D possibly being TRBD2 (6 bases). The CDR3 contains 13 residues. Deletions cut 6 bases from V and 3 bases from J, with 12 bases between. CDR1 MNHEY and CDR2 SMNVEV come from the germline V gene (reference sequence). The CDR3 DNA is TGTGCCAGCAGCCCGGGACTCAACTACGAGCAGTACTTC. It is translated as CASSPGLNYEQYF.

This clone was picked up one time. The chain employs TRBV19 and TRBJ1-2, with D uncertain. V was clipped by 5 bases and J by 0 bases, with 7 bases between them. Germline CDR1 LNHDA, CDR2 SQIVND (reference sequence). The length of the CDR3 is 13 residues. DNA for the CDR3: TGTGCCAGTAGTGCCAGTACTAACTATGGCTACACCTTC. Translated: CASSASTNYGYTF.

V is TRBV19 and J is TRBJ1-5, with a weak D call TRBD1 (5 bases). The CDR3 loop spans 15 amino acids. Trimming pared 4 bases from V and 5 bases from J, leaving 15 bases between. CDR1 LNHDA and CDR2 SQIVND come from the germline V gene (reference sequence). The CDR3 coding sequence is TGTGCCAGTAGTACAGGGAATAGTGGGGATCAGCCCCAGCATTTT. It specifies CASSTGNSGDQPQHF.

The V gene is TRBV30, the J gene TRBJ2-3, with 7 bases lining up with TRBD2. Germline V CDR1 and CDR2: GTSNPN, SVGIG (reference sequence). J lost 6 bases, V lost 0 bases, and 9 bases had no gene match. The CDR3 consists of 15 residues. This CDR3 is CAWSVQAGLRDTQYF. As DNA, the CDR3 is TGTGCCTGGAGTGTACAAGCGGGATTGAGGGATACGCAGTATTTT.

CDR3: CSVDLESPLEQFF. The CDR3 DNA reads as TGCAGCGTTGATCTGGAGTCCCCTCTTGAGCAGTTCTTC. The V and J genes are TRBV29-1 and TRBJ2-1, with D unresolved. V lost 3 bases and J lost 9, with 15 bases in between. The CDR3 covers 13 residues. CDR1 and CDR2 from the germline V gene are SQVTM and ANQGSEA.

This sequence joins TRBV18 and TRBJ1-4, with no clear D. CDR1 is KGHSH and CDR2 is LQKENI in the germline V gene. This CDR3 comprises 15 residues. V was clipped by 2 bases and J by 8 bases, with 15 bases between them. For the CDR3, the DNA is TGTGCCAGCTCACCAAGAGGGAAGGGAGTCGAAAAACTGTTTTTT. Translating it yields CASSPRGKGVEKLFF. Filled out from reference TRBV18 and TRBJ1-4, the complete variable domain reads NAGVMQNPRHLVRRRGQEARLRCSPMKGHSHVYWYRQLPEEGLKFMVYLQKENIIDESGMPKERFSAEFPKEGPSILRIQQVVRGDSAAYFCASSPRGKGVEKLFFGSGTQLSVL.

V usage is TRBV4-1 and J usage is TRBJ2-1; TRBD2 is a possible D gene (6 bases). Trimming took 10 bases from V and 8 from J, leaving 21 bases between them. The CDR3 spans 14 residues. Germline V lookup: CDR1 MGHRA, CDR2 YSYEKL. CDR3 amino acids: CATARTTRPDEQFF. Written as DNA, the CDR3 is TGCGCCACCGCGAGGACTACACGGCCGGATGAGCAGTTCTTC.